The 30 T cell receptor beta chains below all came from one sample that was sequenced in a study of blood T cell repertoires in COVID-19. Sequencing was performed with immunoSEQ multiplex PCR; in TCRdb, only in-frame clones are kept and a portion is missing. The table records roughly 140,000 clones, around 87% of them present only once. The sequenced sample was peripheral blood. These receptors were taken from a human donor in a cohort sampled during active COVID-19.

This clone showed up just a few times. This rearrangement joins TRBV19 to TRBJ1-3; D gene ambiguous. This CDR3 is 15 amino acids long. With 7 bases removed from V and 0 bases from J, the gap between germline ends came to 13 bases. Germline assignment: CDR1 LNHDA and CDR2 SQIVND (reference sequence). The CDR3 nucleotides read TGTGCCAGTACCCCCGCGGCTTACTCTGGAAACACCATATATTTT. Protein product: CASTPAAYSGNTIYF.

This CDR3 is CASSQDREKRGGEQFF. Written as DNA, the CDR3 is TGCGCCAGCAGCCAAGATCGGGAGAAAAGGGGGGGTGAGCAGTTCTTC. This chain links TRBV4-1 with TRBJ2-1, with TRBD2 as a possible D gene (7 bases). CDR3 length: 16 amino acids. Trimming pared 0 bases from V and 9 bases from J, leaving 18 bases between. In germline, CDR1 is MGHRA, CDR2 YSYEKL.

The chain carries TRBV20-1 and TRBJ2-7, with TRBD1 identical over 8 bases. V dropped 3 bases and J dropped 5; count of bases not matched to a gene: 12. This CDR3 is built from 15 residues. Germline loops: CDR1 DFQATT, CDR2 SNEGSKA (reference sequence). The CDR3 loop is CSASSSRTGFHEQYF. CDR3 bases: TGCAGTGCTAGTTCATCTAGGACAGGGTTCCACGAGCAGTACTTC.

The genes are TRBV19 and TRBJ1-5; 9 nucleotides align to TRBD1. V shed 7 bases and J 0 bases; nucleotides not matched to a gene: 7. The CDR3 contains 16 residues. The germline V gene encodes CDR1 LNHDA and CDR2 SQIVND (reference sequence). The CDR3 sequence is CASKNRTGVSNQPQHF. The CDR3 nucleotides read TGTGCCAGTAAAAACCGGACAGGGGTTAGCAATCAGCCCCAGCATTTT.

In DNA form, the CDR3 reads TGTGCCAGCAGCCCAGGCCGGGGACTCCACAACTCGAACACCGGGGAGCTGTTTTTT. Its translation is CASSPGRGLHNSNTGELFF. The rearrangement joins TRBV9 to TRBJ2-2; perhaps TRBD2 as D (6 bases). The CDR3 covers 19 residues. The ends were cut back, 4 bases at V and 0 bases at J, with 22 bases in the middle. Germline V gene lookup returns CDR1 SGDLS and CDR2 YYNGEE.

This clone was seen a few times. This chain uses TRBV2 with TRBJ1-2, with TRBD1 identical over 9 bases. The junction had 8 bases not matched to a gene; V was cut back by 10 bases and J by 8 bases. Germline lookup yields CDR1 SNHLY and CDR2 FYNNEI. The CDR3 loop spans 12 amino acids. CDR3 nucleotides: TGTGCCACCACAGGGGGCAAAGTGGGCTACACCTTC. This encodes CATTGGKVGYTF.

The chain recombines TRBV11-2 with TRBJ2-2, with D possibly being TRBD1 (5 bases). Trimming shortened V by 6 bases and J by 5 bases, and 16 bases separated the two germline ends. This CDR3 is built from 15 residues. The germline gives CDR1 SGHAT, CDR2 FQNNGV. The DNA of the CDR3 is TGTGCCAGCAGGCCCCTAGGGGCTCGGACCGGGGAGCTGTTTTTT. Protein product: CASRPLGARTGELFF.

The chain is built from TRBV11-1 and TRBJ2-1; 12 positions agree with TRBD1. The trim removed 4 bases at V and 8 bases at J, leaving 6 bases unmatched. There are 15 residues in the CDR3. Per the germline V gene, CDR1 is SGHAT and CDR2 is FQDESV (reference sequence). Here the CDR3 DNA reads TGTGCCAGCAGCTCCGGGACAGGGGGCAGGGATGAGCAGTTCTTC. This codes for CASSSGTGGRDEQFF.

V and J are TRBV5-1 and TRBJ2-1; unclear D gene. CDR3 length: 16 residues. V was clipped by 3 bases and J by 2 bases, with 15 bases between them. Germline assignment: CDR1 SGHRS and CDR2 YFSETQ. The DNA for the CDR3 is TGCGCCAGCAGCTCTTTCAGGCCACAAGCCTACAATGAGCAGTTCTTC. Protein: CASSSFRPQAYNEQFF.

DNA of the CDR3: TGTGCCAGCAGCCAAGACGGGACAACTAATCAGCCCCAGCATTTT. Encoded protein: CASSQDGTTNQPQHF. The chain joins TRBV7-9 to TRBJ1-5, with a tentative D call TRBD1 (6 bases). V gave up 5 bases and J gave up 4 bases, with 15 bases separating them. CDR1 SEHNR and CDR2 FQNEAQ come from the germline V gene (reference sequence). The CDR3 sequence is 15 residues long. The variable domain in full, completed from reference TRBV7-9 and TRBJ1-5, reads DTGVSQNPRHKITKRGQNVTFRCDPISEHNRLYWYRQTLGQGPEFLTYFQNEAQLEKSRLLSDRFSAERPKGSFSTLEIQRTEQGDSAMYLCASSQDGTTNQPQHFGDGTRLSIL.

The rearrangement uses TRBV24-1 and TRBJ1-4; D not resolved. V lost 8 bases and J lost 6, with 3 bases in between. Germline assignment: CDR1 KGHDR and CDR2 SFDVKD. There are 10 residues in the CDR3. The CDR3 reads CATTYEKLFF. As DNA, the CDR3 is TGTGCCACCACTTATGAAAAACTGTTTTTT.

The V call is TRBV19, the J call TRBJ1-3, with 7 bases matching TRBD1. V lost 5 bases, J lost 0 bases, and 4 bases stayed unmatched. CDR1 and CDR2 (germline): LNHDA, SQIVND (reference sequence). The CDR3 sequence is 15 residues long. The CDR3 coding sequence is TGTGCCAGTAGTCGGGGACAGCACTCTGGAAACACCATATATTTT. Translation: CASSRGQHSGNTIYF.

The rearrangement uses TRBV28 and TRBJ2-1; D possibly corresponds to TRBD2 (6 bases). The V and J ends lost 8 bases and 7 bases respectively, with 12 bases between them. This CDR3 is built from 12 residues. The germline V gene encodes CDR1 MDHEN and CDR2 SYDVKM. CDR3 region: CASARGRNEQFF. The CDR3 DNA reads TGTGCCAGCGCGCGAGGGAGGAATGAGCAGTTCTTC.

The V call is TRBV19, the J call TRBJ1-5, with D perhaps matching TRBD1 (6 bases). V lost 5 bases and J 9 bases, leaving 14 bases between the germline ends. The CDR3 spans 13 residues. Germline assignment: CDR1 LNHDA and CDR2 SQIVND (reference sequence). The CDR3 sequence is CASSPGQGLPQHF. DNA for the CDR3: TGTGCCAGTAGTCCGGGACAAGGGCTGCCCCAGCATTTT.

This sequence joins TRBV7-2 and TRBJ2-1; 10 positions agree with TRBD2. Per the germline V gene, CDR1 is SGHTA and CDR2 is FQGNSA. The ends lost 4 bases at V and 4 bases at J; junction bases unmatched: 7. The CDR3 consists of 16 residues. The CDR3 bases are TGTGCCAGCAGCTCAACCGGGACTAGCGCTTACAATGAGCAGTTCTTC. Its protein product is CASSSTGTSAYNEQFF.

The rearrangement joins TRBV20-1 to TRBJ2-1; a weak D match, TRBD1 (7 bases). This CDR3 has 15 residues. V was clipped by 3 bases and J by 3 bases, with 15 bases between them. CDR1 DFQATT and CDR2 SNEGSKA come from the germline V gene (reference sequence). Here the CDR3 reads CSASRGGGRYNEQFF. In DNA, the CDR3 is TGCAGTGCTAGTAGAGGAGGGGGCCGCTACAATGAGCAGTTCTTC.

The rearrangement joins TRBV7-9 to TRBJ2-3; D is unclear. The V end lost 2 bases, the J end lost 5 bases, and 8 bases lay between the germline ends. This CDR3 comprises 13 residues. Germline lookup yields CDR1 SEHNR and CDR2 FQNEAQ (reference sequence). The CDR3: CASSLRGGDTQYF. As DNA, the CDR3 is TGTGCCAGCAGCTTAAGAGGTGGAGATACGCAGTATTTT.

The chain uses TRBV6-4 and TRBJ2-1; TRBD2 might be the D (6 bases). There are 15 residues in the CDR3. Germline assignment: CDR1 MRHNA and CDR2 SNTAGT. V was pared by 2 bases and J by 9 bases, with 17 bases between. The CDR3 spells CASSDGTGAASEQFF. CDR3 coding DNA: TGTGCCAGCAGTGACGGAACGGGAGCGGCATCTGAGCAGTTCTTC.

Comments on this clone: This specimen includes other DNA sequences encoding the same CDR3. The rearrangement joins TRBV29-1 to TRBJ1-1; D may be TRBD1 (6 bases). CDR3 size: 13 residues. Trimming cost V 4 bases and J 2 bases, with 11 bases left between them. CDR1 and CDR2 from the germline V gene are SQVTM and ANQGSEA. The CDR3 spells CSVGQALNTEAFF. CDR3 bases: TGCAGCGTTGGACAGGCGCTAAACACTGAAGCTTTCTTT.

The chain combines TRBV28 with TRBJ1-2, with D unclear. The CDR3 consists of 12 residues. Germline-derived CDR1 and CDR2 are MDHEN and SYDVKM. V lost 2 bases and J lost 8, with 9 bases in between. CDR3 loop: CASSLVSWGYTF. In nucleotides, the CDR3 is TGTGCCAGCAGTTTAGTTAGTTGGGGCTACACCTTC.

The chain couples TRBV10-3 to TRBJ2-1, with a possible D match to TRBD2 (5 bases). CDR1 is ENHRY, CDR2 SYGVKD, per germline. V was cut by 3 bases and J by 4 bases, with 10 bases left in between. The CDR3 consists of 14 residues. DNA of the CDR3: TGTGCCATCAGTGATGGCGGGCTATACAATGAGCAGTTCTTC. Translation gives CAISDGGLYNEQFF.

The rearrangement links TRBV7-8 to TRBJ1-1, with D unclear. This CDR3 spans 12 amino acids. Germline CDR1 and CDR2: SGHVS and FQNEAQ. V was pared by 5 bases and J by 3 bases, with 7 bases between. The chain's CDR3 is CASSHKYTEAFF. The CDR3 nucleotides are TGTGCCAGCAGCCACAAGTACACTGAAGCTTTCTTT. The full variable domain, rest sourced from reference TRBV7-8 and TRBJ1-1, is GAGVSQSPRYKVAKRGQDVALRCDPISGHVSLFWYQQALGQGPEFLTYFQNEAQLDKSGLPSDRFFAERPEGSVSTLKIQRTQQEDSAVYLCASSHKYTEAFFGQGTRLTVV.

This chain uses TRBV10-3 with TRBJ1-4; 8 bases are shared with TRBD1. Per germline, CDR1 ENHRY and CDR2 SYGVKD. With 3 bases clipped from V and 5 bases from J, the junction kept 5 bases outside the gene matches. This CDR3 region has 15 residues. In nucleotides, the CDR3 is TGTGCCATCAGTGACGGGGGGACAGGAAATGAAAAACTGTTTTTT. Amino acids: CAISDGGTGNEKLFF.

The chain links TRBV6-2 or TRBV6-3 to TRBJ1-6; the match to TRBD1 covers 7 bases. Germline V gene lookup returns CDR1 MNHEY and CDR2 SVGEGT. The CDR3 covers 15 residues. The junction had 7 bases not matched to a gene; V was cut back by 6 bases and J by 5 bases. The chain's CDR3 is CASSPGTDHNSPLHF. The CDR3, as DNA: TGTGCCAGCAGCCCCGGGACAGATCATAATTCACCCCTCCACTTT.

The chain couples TRBV5-1 to TRBJ2-7; TRBD1 is a possible D gene (6 bases). The CDR3 is 13 residues long. With 4 bases removed from V and 3 bases from J, the gap between germline ends came to 11 bases. CDR1 and CDR2 from the germline V gene are SGHRS and YFSETQ. As DNA, the CDR3 is TGCGCCAGCAGCCTGGACAGTATCTACGAGCAGTACTTC. Amino acid sequence: CASSLDSIYEQYF.

This clone was picked up one time. The chain links TRBV6-6 to TRBJ1-5, with D maybe TRBD1 (5 bases). CDR3 length: 14 amino acids. With 8 bases removed from V and 0 bases from J, the gap between germline ends came to 11 bases. Germline V gives CDR1 MNHNY, CDR2 SVGAGI (reference sequence). In DNA form, the CDR3 reads TGTGCCAGCGGCTCGACAGATAGCAATCAGCCCCAGCATTTT. This codes for CASGSTDSNQPQHF.

The chain joins TRBV5-1 to TRBJ2-3; TRBD2 is a possible D gene (6 bases). This CDR3 contains 15 residues. Trimming left V 0 bases short and J 0 bases short, with 8 bases between. Germline CDR1 SGHRS, CDR2 YFSETQ. CDR3 nucleotide sequence: TGCGCCAGCAGCTTGGCCGGGGGTAGCACAGATACGCAGTATTTT. Translating gives CASSLAGGSTDTQYF.

The sample holds many counts of this clone. V is TRBV2 and J is TRBJ1-6, with a tentative D call TRBD1 (6 bases). From germline, CDR1 is SNHLY and CDR2 FYNNEI. V lost 5 bases and J 10 bases, leaving 15 bases between the germline ends. The CDR3 spans 14 residues. For the CDR3, the DNA is TGTGCCAGCAGTCCTGAGACAGGCAACTCACCCCTCCACTTT. Its protein is CASSPETGNSPLHF. The entire variable domain, with the rest obtained from reference TRBV2 and TRBJ1-6, is as follows: EPEVTQTPSHQVTQMGQEVILRCVPISNHLYFYWYRQILGQKVEFLVSFYNNEISEKSEIFDDQFSVERPDGSNFTLKIRSTKLEDSAMYFCASSPETGNSPLHFGNGTRLTVT.

The chain combines TRBV5-1 with TRBJ1-2, with unresolved D. V lost 4 bases to trimming and J lost 4 bases, with 11 bases between them. The CDR3 runs 13 residues. In germline, CDR1 is SGHRS, CDR2 YFSETQ. The DNA of the CDR3 is TGCGCCAGCAGCCACACCGTCTCCTATGGCTACACCTTC. This translates into CASSHTVSYGYTF.

This rearrangement joins TRBV7-3 to TRBJ2-3, with 14 nucleotides matching TRBD2. The ends lost 1 base at V and 6 bases at J; junction bases unmatched: 6. The length of the CDR3 is 17 residues. Germline loops: CDR1 SGHTA, CDR2 FQGTGA. The CDR3: CASSLRLAGGPGDTQYF. The CDR3 nucleotides read TGTGCCAGCAGCTTAAGACTAGCGGGAGGGCCTGGTGATACGCAGTATTTT.